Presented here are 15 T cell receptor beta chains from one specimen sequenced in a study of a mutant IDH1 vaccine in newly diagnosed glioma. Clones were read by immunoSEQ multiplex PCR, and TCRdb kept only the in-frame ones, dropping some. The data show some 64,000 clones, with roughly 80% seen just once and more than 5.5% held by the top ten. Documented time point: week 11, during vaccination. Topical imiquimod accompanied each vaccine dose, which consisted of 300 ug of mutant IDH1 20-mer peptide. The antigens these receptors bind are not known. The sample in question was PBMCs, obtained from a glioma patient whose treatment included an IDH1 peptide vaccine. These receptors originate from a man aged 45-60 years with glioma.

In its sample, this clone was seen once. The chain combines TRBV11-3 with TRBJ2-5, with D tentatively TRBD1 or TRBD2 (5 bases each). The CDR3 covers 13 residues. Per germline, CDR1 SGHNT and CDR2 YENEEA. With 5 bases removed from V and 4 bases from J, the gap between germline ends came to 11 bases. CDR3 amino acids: CASSGGWGETQYF. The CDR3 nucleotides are TGTGCCAGCAGCGGGGGATGGGGAGAGACCCAGTACTTC.

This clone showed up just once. In DNA form, the CDR3 reads TGTGCCAGCAGCGTCACTGGACAAGTCAATCAGCCCCAGCATTTT. Residues: CASSVTGQVNQPQHF. This chain uses TRBV9 with TRBJ1-5, with TRBD1 as a possible D gene (5 bases). V gave up 2 bases and J gave up 3 bases, with 12 bases separating them. This CDR3 has 15 residues. Germline V gene data show CDR1 as SGDLS and CDR2 as YYNGEE. The whole variable domain, filled in from reference TRBV9 and TRBJ1-5, reads DSGVTQTPKHLITATGQRVTLRCSPRSGDLSVYWYQQSLDQGLQFLIQYYNGEERAKGNILERFSAQQFPDLHSELNLSSLELGDSALYFCASSVTGQVNQPQHFGDGTRLSIL.

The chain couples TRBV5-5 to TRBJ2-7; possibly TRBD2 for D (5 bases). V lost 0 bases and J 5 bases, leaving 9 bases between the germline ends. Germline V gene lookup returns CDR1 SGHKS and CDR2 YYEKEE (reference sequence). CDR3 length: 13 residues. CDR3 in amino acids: CASSLAGWNEQYF. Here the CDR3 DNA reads TGTGCCAGCAGCTTGGCGGGGTGGAACGAGCAGTACTTC. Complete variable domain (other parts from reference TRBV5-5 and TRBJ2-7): DAGVTQSPTHLIKTRGQQVTLRCSPISGHKSVSWYQQVLGQGPQFIFQYYEKEERGRGNFPDRFSARQFPNYSSELNVNALLLGDSALYLCASSLAGWNEQYFGPGTRLTVT.

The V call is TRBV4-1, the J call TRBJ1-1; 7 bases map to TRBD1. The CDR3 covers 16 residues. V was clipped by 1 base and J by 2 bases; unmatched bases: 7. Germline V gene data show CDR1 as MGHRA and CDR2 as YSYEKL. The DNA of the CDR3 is TGCGCCAGCAGCCAAGGACAGGGAAGCGGAAACACTGAAGCTTTCTTT. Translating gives CASSQGQGSGNTEAFF.

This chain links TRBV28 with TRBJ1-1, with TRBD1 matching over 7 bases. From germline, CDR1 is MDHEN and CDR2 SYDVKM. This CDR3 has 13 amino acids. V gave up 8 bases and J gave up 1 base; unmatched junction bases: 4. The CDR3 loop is CASRTGANTEAFF. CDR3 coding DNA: TGTGCCAGCCGCACAGGGGCGAACACTGAAGCTTTCTTT.

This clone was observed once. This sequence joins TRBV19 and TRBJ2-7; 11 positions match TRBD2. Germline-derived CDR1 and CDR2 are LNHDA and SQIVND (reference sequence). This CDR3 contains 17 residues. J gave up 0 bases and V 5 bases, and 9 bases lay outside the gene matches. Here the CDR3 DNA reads TGTGCCAGTAGTTTGGCTAGCGGGGGGTCGAGCTCCTACGAGCAGTACTTC. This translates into CASSLASGGSSSYEQYF.

The CDR3 is CRVRSSYEQYF. CDR3 in DNA: TGCAGGGTTAGGAGCTCCTACGAGCAGTACTTC. The chain has TRBV20-1 and TRBJ2-7; no clear D gene. The CDR3 contains 11 residues. The germline V gene encodes CDR1 DFQATT and CDR2 SNEGSKA (reference sequence).

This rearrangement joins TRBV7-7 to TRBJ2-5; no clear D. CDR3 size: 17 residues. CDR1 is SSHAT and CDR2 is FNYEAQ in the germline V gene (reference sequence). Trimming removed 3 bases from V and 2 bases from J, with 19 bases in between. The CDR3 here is CASSLAMDRRYQETQYF. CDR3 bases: TGTGCCAGCAGCTTGGCCATGGACCGACGTTATCAAGAGACCCAGTACTTC.

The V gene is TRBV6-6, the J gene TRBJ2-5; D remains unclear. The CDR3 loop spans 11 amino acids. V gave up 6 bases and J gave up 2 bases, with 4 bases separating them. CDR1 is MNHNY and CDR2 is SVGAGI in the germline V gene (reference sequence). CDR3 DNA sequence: TGTGCCAGCAGGGGACAAGAGACCCAGTACTTC. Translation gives CASRGQETQYF.

The CDR3, as DNA: TGTGCCAGTAGTTGGCAGCAAGGTAACACTGAAGCTTTCTTT. Translated, it gives CASSWQQGNTEAFF. V and J are TRBV19 and TRBJ1-1; no clear D gene. The CDR3 consists of 14 residues. Trimming stripped 5 bases from V and 2 bases from J, with 12 bases between. CDR1 LNHDA and CDR2 SQIVND come from the germline V gene (reference sequence).

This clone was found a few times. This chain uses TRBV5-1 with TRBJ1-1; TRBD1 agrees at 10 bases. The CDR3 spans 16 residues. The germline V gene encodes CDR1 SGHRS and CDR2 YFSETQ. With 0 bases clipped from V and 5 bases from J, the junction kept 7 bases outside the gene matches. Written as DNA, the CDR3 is TGCGCCAGCAGCTTGGGGCCGGGACAGGGGATAACTGAAGCTTTCTTT. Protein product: CASSLGPGQGITEAFF.

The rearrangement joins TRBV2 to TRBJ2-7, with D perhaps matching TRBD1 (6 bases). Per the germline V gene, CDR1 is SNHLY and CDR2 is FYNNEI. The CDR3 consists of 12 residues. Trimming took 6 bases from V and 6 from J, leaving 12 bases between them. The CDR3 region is CASRIGGIEQYF. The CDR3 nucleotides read TGTGCCAGCAGAATAGGGGGTATCGAGCAGTACTTC.

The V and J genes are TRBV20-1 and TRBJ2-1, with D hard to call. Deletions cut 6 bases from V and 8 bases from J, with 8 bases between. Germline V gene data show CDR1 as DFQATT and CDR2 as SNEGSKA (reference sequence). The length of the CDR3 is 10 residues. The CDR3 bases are TGCAGTGCCCGCATGGATGAGCAGTTCTTC. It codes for CSARMDEQFF.

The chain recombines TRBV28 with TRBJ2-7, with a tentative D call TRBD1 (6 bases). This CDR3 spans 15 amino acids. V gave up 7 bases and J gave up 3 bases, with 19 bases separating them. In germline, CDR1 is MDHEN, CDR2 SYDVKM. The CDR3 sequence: CASKPGAPQVYEQYF. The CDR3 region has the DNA TGTGCCAGCAAGCCAGGGGCCCCTCAAGTCTACGAGCAGTACTTC.

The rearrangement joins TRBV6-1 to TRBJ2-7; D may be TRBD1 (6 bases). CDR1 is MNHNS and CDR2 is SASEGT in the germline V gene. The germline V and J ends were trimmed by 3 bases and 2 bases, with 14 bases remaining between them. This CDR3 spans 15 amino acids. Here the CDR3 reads CASSDGQGKTYEQYF. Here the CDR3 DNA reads TGTGCCAGCAGTGACGGGCAGGGGAAAACCTACGAGCAGTACTTC.